Below are 21 T cell receptor beta chains sequenced from a single sample in a study of blood T cells in healthy people across ages. A second about 7 to 11 cycle PCR used barcoded and J-beta primers. One entry per CDR3 protein results from TCRdb running MiXCR on the 5' RACE reads. Among around 650,000 distinct CDR3 sequences listed, approximately 31% were seen once. The specimen sequenced was blood. The receptors stem from a woman older than 75 in good health.

This clonotype has a count of ten or more. The chain carries TRBV2 and TRBJ1-1; D unresolved. The germline V gene encodes CDR1 SNHLY and CDR2 FYNNEI. The V end was cut by 2 bases, the J end by 5 bases, with 15 bases between. The CDR3 extends over 15 amino acids. CDR3 sequence (DNA): TGTGCCAGCAGTGAATCTACACTGATTCAGACTGAAGCTTTCTTT. Residues: CASSESTLIQTEAFF.

This clonotype was recorded a few times. This may be a read error: a much more frequent sequence differs by one nucleotide. This rearrangement joins TRBV15 to TRBJ2-7; no clear D. The V gene's germline CDR1 is LNHNV and CDR2 YYDKDF (reference sequence). This CDR3 is 13 amino acids long. The CDR3: CATSRASSYGQYF. CDR3 DNA sequence: TGTGCCACCAGCAGAGCGAGCTCCTACGGGCAGTACTTC.

This clonotype turned up a few times. The rearrangement joins TRBV5-6 to TRBJ2-7, with 9 bases that match TRBD2. Germline V gives CDR1 SGHDT, CDR2 YYEEEE. This CDR3 comprises 14 residues. V was clipped by 5 bases and J by 3 bases; unmatched bases: 6. The CDR3 nucleotides read TGTGCCAGCAGAGAGCGGGGGGTCCGCTACGAGCAGTACTTC. It specifies CASRERGVRYEQYF.

The chain recombines TRBV6-2 or TRBV6-3 with TRBJ2-3, with a weak D call TRBD2 (5 bases). This CDR3 is 14 amino acids long. Germline V gene lookup returns CDR1 MNHEY and CDR2 SVGEGT. V lost 6 bases and J 2 bases, leaving 12 bases between the germline ends. The CDR3 reads CASSWRPSTDTQYF. CDR3 coding DNA: TGTGCCAGCAGCTGGAGGCCCTCCACAGATACGCAGTATTTT.

The chain links TRBV5-1 to TRBJ2-1; D is possibly TRBD1 (5 bases). Germline CDR1 reads SGHRS; CDR2 reads YFSETQ. This CDR3 contains 15 residues. Trimming left V 3 bases short and J 4 bases short, with 14 bases between. CDR3 residues: CASSYVRVGYNEQFF. In DNA, the CDR3 is TGCGCCAGCAGCTACGTCAGGGTGGGTTACAATGAGCAGTTCTTC.

This clonotype was recorded a few times. A much larger clone sits a single nucleotide away, making a read error possible. This chain links TRBV11-2 with TRBJ2-7; 10 positions match TRBD2. CDR1 and CDR2 from the germline V gene are SGHAT and FQNNGV. This CDR3 contains 15 residues. Trimming at V came to 1 base and at J to 7 bases, leaving 7 bases not matched to a gene. The CDR3: CASSLGQRGGGEQYF. CDR3 DNA: TGTGCCAGCAGCTTAGGACAGCGGGGGGGCGGTGAGCAGTACTTC.

Many counts were recorded for this clonotype. The chain combines TRBV7-8 with TRBJ1-1; 10 nucleotides agree with TRBD1. The CDR3 extends over 16 amino acids. The germline CDR1 and CDR2 sequences are SGHVS and FQNEAQ. The V gene end was trimmed by 5 bases and the J gene end by 5 bases; junction bases not matched to a gene: 11. The CDR3 region is CASSLRQGAKETEAFF. CDR3 sequence (DNA): TGTGCCAGCAGCCTAAGACAGGGGGCGAAGGAAACTGAAGCTTTCTTT.

The J gene is TRBJ2-5, the V gene TRBV30; possibly TRBD2 for D (6 bases). Germline CDR1 reads GTSNPN; CDR2 reads SVGIG (reference sequence). Trimming removed 4 bases at V and 5 bases at J, with 11 bases between. This CDR3 has 12 residues. In nucleotides, the CDR3 is TGTGCCTGGATGCGGGGAGTGGAGACCCAGTACTTC. Translating gives CAWMRGVETQYF.

This clonotype was seen only once. The rearrangement joins TRBV6-6 to TRBJ1-2; 9 nucleotides line up with TRBD1. V shed 4 bases and J 6 bases; nucleotides not matched to a gene: 6. CDR3 length: 14 amino acids. CDR1 is MNHNY, CDR2 SVGAGI, per germline (reference sequence). The CDR3 loop is CASSSTQGADGYTF. CDR3 DNA sequence: TGTGCCAGCAGTTCCACACAGGGGGCGGATGGCTACACCTTC.

The chain has TRBV7-8 and TRBJ1-2, with D uncertain. CDR3 length: 14 amino acids. CDR1 is SGHVS and CDR2 is FQNEAQ in the germline V gene. V lost 5 bases, J lost 2 bases, and 12 bases lay in between. This CDR3 reads CASSLNRQNYGYTF. CDR3 nucleotides: TGTGCCAGCAGCCTCAACCGGCAGAACTATGGCTACACCTTC.

This clonotype was detected many times. The chain links TRBV27 to TRBJ2-7, with a possible D match to TRBD2 (6 bases). This CDR3 is built from 15 residues. Deletions cut 6 bases from V and 0 bases from J, with 15 bases between. CDR1 is MNHEY, CDR2 SMNVEV, per germline (reference sequence). The CDR3: CASSRSGTVSYEQYF. The DNA of the CDR3 is TGTGCCAGCAGCCGCTCCGGGACTGTCTCCTACGAGCAGTACTTC.

In this sample, this clonotype turned up many times. This sequence joins TRBV7-2 and TRBJ2-3; the D gene is possibly TRBD2 (5 bases). The CDR3 is 15 residues long. Germline CDR1 reads SGHTA; CDR2 reads FQGNSA. V lost 5 bases and J lost 0, with 12 bases in between. In DNA, the CDR3 is TGTGCCAGCAGCCATACTAGTTCTAGCACAGATACGCAGTATTTT. Residues: CASSHTSSSTDTQYF.

Ten or more counts support this clonotype. The CDR3: CASSVYSNQPQHF. The CDR3 bases are TGTGCCAGCTCAGTGTATAGCAATCAGCCCCAGCATTTT. This chain uses TRBV2 with TRBJ1-5; no clear D. V was cut by 8 bases and J by 0 bases, with 8 bases left in between. There are 13 residues in the CDR3. Per germline, CDR1 SNHLY and CDR2 FYNNEI. Based on the CDR3 plus reference TRBV2 and TRBJ1-5, the full variable domain is EPEVTQTPSHQVTQMGQEVILRCVPISNHLYFYWYRQILGQKVEFLVSFYNNEISEKSEIFDDQFSVERPDGSNFTLKIRSTKLEDSAMYFCASSVYSNQPQHFGDGTRLSIL.

This clonotype has only a few counts. The chain has TRBV24-1 and TRBJ2-2; TRBD2 matches at 10 bases. Germline-derived CDR1 and CDR2 are KGHDR and SFDVKD. The J segment lost 5 bases and the V segment lost 5 bases, leaving 4 bases of the junction unmatched. This CDR3 spans 15 amino acids. The DNA of the CDR3 is TGTGCCACCAGTGGAGCGGGGGGGCGGACCGGGGAGCTGTTTTTT. This sequence encodes CATSGAGGRTGELFF.

This clonotype was detected only a few times. V usage is TRBV30 and J usage is TRBJ1-5, with D hard to call. The length of the CDR3 is 14 residues. Germline CDR1 reads GTSNPN; CDR2 reads SVGIG (reference sequence). Trimming took off 1 base at V and 5 bases at J, with 12 bases between the two ends. CDR3 in DNA: TGTGCCTGGAGTGAGGTCCGGAGCGATCAGCCCCAGCATTTT. It yields the protein CAWSEVRSDQPQHF.

This clonotype occurred a few times. V and J are TRBV30 and TRBJ2-5; perhaps TRBD1 as D (5 bases). This CDR3 is 14 amino acids long. Trimming took 1 base from V and 0 from J, leaving 9 bases between them. Germline CDR1 GTSNPN, CDR2 SVGIG (reference sequence). As DNA, the CDR3 is TGTGCCTGGAGTGGATCAGGGTACCAAGAGACCCAGTACTTC. As protein: CAWSGSGYQETQYF.

The table lists this clonotype with a few counts. A much bigger clone sits one base away, suggesting this may be a read error. The gene calls are TRBV6-2 or TRBV6-3 and TRBJ2-1; 10 bases are shared with TRBD2. The J call could be wrong; TRBJ2-7 is a better fit for the DNA end. The germline gives CDR1 MNHEY, CDR2 SVGEGT. The CDR3 length is 16 residues. CDR3 residues: CASSYERGGAADEQYF. The CDR3 DNA reads as TGTGCCAGCAGTTACGAGCGGGGGGGCGCGGCGGATGAGCAGTACTTC.

At least ten counts were recorded for this clonotype. This rearrangement joins TRBV9 to TRBJ1-2, with 7 bases matching TRBD1. The CDR3 is 13 amino acids. Germline CDR1 is SGDLS and CDR2 is YYNGEE. After removal of 4 bases from V and 3 bases from J, the junction contained 3 bases not matched to a gene. This CDR3 reads CASSRTGDYGYTF. The DNA for the CDR3 is TGTGCCAGCAGCCGGACAGGTGACTATGGCTACACCTTC.

About this clonotype: Possible read error: a much larger clone is one base away. V usage is TRBV7-6 and J usage is TRBJ1-5; unclear D gene. This CDR3 contains 15 residues. Germline CDR1 is SGHVS and CDR2 is FNYEAQ. The ends were cut back, 5 bases at V and 6 bases at J, with 17 bases in the middle. The DNA of the CDR3 is TGTGCCAGCAGCCTCGGGATTCCGGCGGGTCAGCCCCAGCATTTT. It encodes CASSLGIPAGQPQHF. Combining the CDR3 with reference TRBV7-6 and TRBJ1-5 gives the whole variable domain GAGVSQSPRYKVTKRGQDVALRCDPISGHVSLYWYRQALGQGPEFLTYFNYEAQQDKSGLPNDRFSAERPEGSISTLTIQRTEQRDSAMYRCASSLGIPAGQPQHFGDGTRLSIL.

V usage is TRBV6-5 and J usage is TRBJ1-2; weak D call: TRBD1 (5 bases). This CDR3 has 13 amino acids. CDR1 and CDR2 from the germline V gene are MNHEY and SVGAGI. Trimming took off 7 bases at V and 5 bases at J, with 14 bases between the two ends. In DNA, the CDR3 is TGTGCCAGCATGCGGACAAGATCATATGGCTACACCTTC. It specifies CASMRTRSYGYTF.

In regard to this clonotype: A read error may be the cause here, since a much bigger clone is one base away. The chain couples TRBV20-1 to TRBJ2-7; 8 bases line up with TRBD2. The J call is in doubt because the DNA end fits TRBJ2-5 better. This CDR3 comprises 15 residues. Per germline, CDR1 DFQATT and CDR2 SNEGSKA (reference sequence). The CDR3 loop reads CSARSGSGGSETQYF. For the CDR3, the DNA is TGCAGTGCTAGAAGTGGATCGGGGGGGTCTGAGACCCAGTACTTC.